Presented here are 26 T cell receptor beta chains from one specimen sequenced in a study of blood T cell repertoires in COVID-19. The table came from immunoSEQ multiplex PCR; TCRdb's copy has only in-frame clones and leaves some out. The table shows approximately 330,000 clones, with about 87% occurring only once. Sequencing was done on a sample of peripheral blood. These receptors all stem from a young man with COVID-19, enrolled during active disease.

The rearrangement joins TRBV28 to TRBJ2-1; D unresolved. V dropped 7 bases and J dropped 0 bases, with 7 bases sitting between them. Germline loops: CDR1 MDHEN, CDR2 SYDVKM. There are 13 residues in the CDR3. The CDR3 region has the DNA TGTGCCAGCACTGGTAGCTCCTACAATGAGCAGTTCTTC. Amino acids: CASTGSSYNEQFF. The complete variable domain, with remaining parts taken from reference TRBV28 and TRBJ2-1, reads DVKVTQSSRYLVKRTGEKVFLECVQDMDHENMFWYRQDPGLGLRLIYFSYDVKMKEKGDIPEGYSVSREKKERFSLILESASTNQTSMYLCASTGSSYNEQFFGPGTRLTVL.

The V gene is TRBV18, the J gene TRBJ2-2, with D tentatively TRBD1 (6 bases). The CDR3 spans 16 residues. V lost 0 bases and J 0 bases, leaving 8 bases between the germline ends. CDR1 and CDR2 from the germline V gene are KGHSH and LQKENI. The CDR3 spells CASSPPAGANTGELFF. In DNA, the CDR3 is TGTGCCAGCTCACCACCCGCAGGGGCGAACACCGGGGAGCTGTTTTTT.

The chain links TRBV19 to TRBJ2-5; 8 bases are shared with TRBD1. The CDR3 covers 14 residues. Germline V gene sequence: CDR1 LNHDA, CDR2 SQIVND (reference sequence). With V trimmed by 5 bases and J by 9 bases, 11 bases remained unmatched. Here the CDR3 DNA reads TGTGCCAGTAGTGTAACAGGGGGAATAAGACCCCAGTACTTC. Encoded protein: CASSVTGGIRPQYF.

This clone has just a few counts. This chain joins TRBV24-1 and TRBJ2-3; weak D call: TRBD2 (6 bases). The V end was cut by 0 bases, the J end by 5 bases, with 14 bases between. The CDR3 runs 16 residues. Germline-derived CDR1 and CDR2 are KGHDR and SFDVKD. The CDR3 here is CATSDLAGRELDTQYF. DNA for the CDR3: TGTGCCACCAGTGATTTGGCGGGACGGGAGCTAGATACGCAGTATTTT.

V and J are TRBV18 and TRBJ1-3; 7 nucleotides match TRBD1. Germline values: CDR1 KGHSH, CDR2 LQKENI. The CDR3 has 18 residues. The ends lost 3 bases at V and 0 bases at J; junction bases unmatched: 11. The CDR3 spells CASSPQVTGTLSGNTIYF. The DNA for the CDR3 is TGTGCCAGCTCACCTCAAGTGACAGGGACACTCTCTGGAAACACCATATATTTT.

As to this clone: An end of the junction differs from the germline gene, which may be a read error. The CDR3 DNA follows: TGTGCCTGCTCACCAGACAGGTACGAGCAGTACTTC. This sequence encodes CACSPDRYEQYF. This chain connects TRBV18 to TRBJ2-7; weak D call: TRBD1 (6 bases). Germline values: CDR1 KGHSH, CDR2 LQKENI. There are 12 residues in the CDR3.

This clone was counted a single time. This chain links TRBV6-2 or TRBV6-3 with TRBJ2-4; 10 bases agree with TRBD2. The V segment lost 2 bases and the J segment 3 bases; nucleotides outside the gene matches: 10. The CDR3 extends over 18 amino acids. Germline CDR1 reads MNHEY; CDR2 reads SVGEGT. CDR3: CASSYLNPLAGFKNIQYF. The CDR3 bases are TGTGCCAGCAGTTACCTAAACCCACTAGCGGGATTCAAAAACATTCAGTACTTC.

This chain connects TRBV29-1 to TRBJ2-1; 8 bases are shared with TRBD2. The CDR3 totals 13 residues. CDR1 is SQVTM, CDR2 ANQGSEA, per germline. V shed 8 bases, J shed 3 bases, and the junction held 6 bases outside the gene matches. Here the CDR3 DNA reads TGCAGCACTAGCGGCACAGACTACAATGAGCAGTTCTTC. The encoded protein is CSTSGTDYNEQFF.

CDR3 sequence: CASSLKGVGPGGYTF. In DNA form, the CDR3 reads TGTGCCAGCAGCCTTAAGGGAGTTGGTCCTGGGGGCTACACCTTC. The chain uses TRBV7-3 and TRBJ1-2; D gene ambiguous. Germline lookup yields CDR1 SGHTA and CDR2 FQGTGA. The CDR3 runs to 15 residues. Trimming removed 5 bases from V and 8 bases from J, with 21 bases in between.

The V and J genes are TRBV5-1 and TRBJ2-2; 9 positions agree with TRBD1. CDR1 SGHRS and CDR2 YFSETQ come from the germline V gene. The CDR3 is 17 amino acids. V shed 4 bases and J 5 bases; nucleotides not matched to a gene: 12. As DNA, the CDR3 is TGCGCCAGCAGCGCGGAGCCCCCGGGACAGGGTACCGGGGAGCTGTTTTTT. Its protein is CASSAEPPGQGTGELFF. The whole variable domain, filled in from reference TRBV5-1 and TRBJ2-2, reads KAGVTQTPRYLIKTRGQQVTLSCSPISGHRSVSWYQQTPGQGLQFLFEYFSETQRNKGNFPGRFSGRQFSNSRSEMNVSTLELGDSALYLCASSAEPPGQGTGELFFGEGSRLTVL.

On this clone itself: An end of the junction differs from the germline gene, which may be a read error. The sample has other DNA sequences that encode this CDR3 too. The chain links TRBV5-1 to TRBJ1-5, with D maybe TRBD1 (5 bases). Germline V CDR1 and CDR2: SGHRS, YFSETQ. This CDR3 is built from 15 residues. CDR3 loop: CASSLAPGVNQPQHF. The CDR3 region has the DNA TGCGCCAGTAGCTTGGCCCCGGGGGTCAATCAGCCCCAGCATTTT.

This chain links TRBV10-1 with TRBJ2-3, with D possibly matching TRBD2 (6 bases). V lost 2 bases to trimming and J lost 3 bases, with 18 bases between them. The CDR3 sequence is 17 residues long. CDR1 is WNHNN and CDR2 is SYGVQD in the germline V gene (reference sequence). The CDR3 loop is CASSEVMGGRRTDTQYF. The CDR3 DNA follows: TGCGCCAGCAGTGAGGTGATGGGAGGTAGGAGGACAGATACGCAGTATTTT.

This clone has just one count. The chain carries TRBV4-3 and TRBJ2-3; TRBD1 is a possible D gene (5 bases). V was cut by 4 bases and J by 8 bases, with 19 bases left in between. CDR1 and CDR2 from the germline V gene are LGHNA and YSLEER. The CDR3 length is 15 residues. This CDR3 is CASSPGQPVQGTQYF. The CDR3 nucleotides are TGCGCCAGCAGCCCCGGTCAACCCGTTCAGGGTACGCAGTATTTT.

The gene calls are TRBV3-1 (or the pseudogene TRBV3-2) and TRBJ1-1; unclear D gene. The CDR3 consists of 15 residues. V lost 1 base and J 1 base, leaving 10 bases between the germline ends. The germline CDR1 and CDR2 sequences are LGHDT and YNNKEL (reference sequence). The CDR3 nucleotides are TGTGCCAGCAGCCAAGTCCGACTGTGGAACACTGAAGCTTTCTTT. Its protein is CASSQVRLWNTEAFF.

This chain uses TRBV7-9 with TRBJ2-1; 12 positions agree with TRBD1. Germline V gene data show CDR1 as SEHNR and CDR2 as FQNEAQ (reference sequence). The CDR3 covers 14 residues. V dropped 5 bases and J dropped 8; count of bases not matched to a gene: 4. The CDR3, as DNA: TGTGCCAGCAGCAGGGGGACAGGGGGCGATGAGCAGTTCTTC. The encoded protein is CASSRGTGGDEQFF. The full variable domain, in which reference TRBV7-9 and TRBJ2-1 provide the parts outside the CDR3, is DTGVSQNPRHKITKRGQNVTFRCDPISEHNRLYWYRQTLGQGPEFLTYFQNEAQLEKSRLLSDRFSAERPKGSFSTLEIQRTEQGDSAMYLCASSRGTGGDEQFFGPGTRLTVL.

The gene calls are TRBV6-2 or TRBV6-3 and TRBJ1-4; 9 bases match TRBD1. CDR3 length: 16 residues. Germline CDR1 reads MNHEY; CDR2 reads SVGEGT. With 1 base clipped from V and 5 bases from J, the junction kept 5 bases outside the gene matches. The CDR3 nucleotides are TGTGCCAGCAGTTACTTACCGGGACAGGGAAATGAAAAACTGTTTTTT. It codes for CASSYLPGQGNEKLFF.

The rearrangement uses TRBV7-3 and TRBJ2-1; TRBD1 agrees at 7 bases. Unmatched junction bases numbered 9, after V lost 3 bases and J lost 1 base. Germline loops: CDR1 SGHTA, CDR2 FQGTGA. CDR3 length equals 17 residues. CDR3 sequence (DNA): TGTGCCAGCAGCTTGCAACCGGGACAGTCATCCTACAATGAGCAGTTCTTC. Translating gives CASSLQPGQSSYNEQFF. The full variable domain, in which reference TRBV7-3 and TRBJ2-1 provide the parts outside the CDR3, is GAGVSQTPSNKVTEKGKYVELRCDPISGHTALYWYRQSLGQGPEFLIYFQGTGAADDSGLPNDRFFAVRPEGSVSTLKIQRTERGDSAVYLCASSLQPGQSSYNEQFFGPGTRLTVL.

This clone was recorded only once. The gene calls are TRBV19 and TRBJ2-1; 9 bases align to TRBD1. The CDR3 consists of 16 residues. J gave up 5 bases and V 3 bases, and 8 bases lay outside the gene matches. Germline values: CDR1 LNHDA, CDR2 SQIVND (reference sequence). The CDR3 reads CASSISQQGAHNEQFF. The CDR3 DNA is TGTGCCAGTAGTATTAGTCAACAGGGGGCTCACAATGAGCAGTTCTTC.

The chain couples TRBV5-4 to TRBJ1-2; TRBD1 matches 7 bases. Germline lookup yields CDR1 SGHNT and CDR2 YYREEE (reference sequence). This CDR3 comprises 14 residues. Unmatched junction bases numbered 15, after V lost 9 bases and J lost 7 bases. The CDR3 DNA reads TGTGCCACAAAATACAGGGACAGAGTGGGTGGCTACACCTTC. Protein: CATKYRDRVGGYTF.

This chain joins TRBV5-1 and TRBJ1-6; 7 bases map to TRBD1. Germline CDR1 reads SGHRS; CDR2 reads YFSETQ. With 3 bases clipped from V and 0 bases from J, the junction kept 0 bases outside the gene matches. This CDR3 has 15 amino acids. CDR3 sequence reads: CASSWDSSYNSPLHF. The CDR3 bases are TGCGCCAGCAGCTGGGACAGCTCCTATAATTCACCCCTCCACTTT.

The chain couples TRBV24-1 to TRBJ2-3, with D perhaps TRBD2 (5 bases). V lost 3 bases, J lost 0 bases, and 6 bases lay in between. In germline, CDR1 is KGHDR, CDR2 SFDVKD. There are 14 residues in the CDR3. CDR3 sequence (DNA): TGTGCCACCAGTGATCGGACTAGCACAGATACGCAGTATTTT. Translating it yields CATSDRTSTDTQYF.

The V gene is TRBV2, the J gene TRBJ2-3; 10 positions match TRBD2. The junction had 4 bases not matched to a gene; V was cut back by 6 bases and J by 4 bases. This CDR3 is built from 14 residues. Germline-derived CDR1 and CDR2 are SNHLY and FYNNEI. The CDR3 DNA reads as TGTGCCAGCAGAACCGGGACTAGCGCAGATACGCAGTATTTT. Translation: CASRTGTSADTQYF.

V usage is TRBV5-1 and J usage is TRBJ1-6, with D perhaps TRBD1 (5 bases). Germline V gene lookup returns CDR1 SGHRS and CDR2 YFSETQ. The CDR3 has 15 amino acids. Trimming pared 0 bases from V and 8 bases from J, leaving 12 bases between. The CDR3 spells CASSLAGPTYSPLHF. CDR3 nucleotides: TGCGCCAGCAGCTTGGCAGGGCCTACCTATTCACCCCTCCACTTT.

This chain connects TRBV10-3 to TRBJ2-7, with D possibly matching TRBD2 (6 bases). This CDR3 comprises 15 residues. The V gene lost 3 bases and the J gene lost 5 bases, with 17 bases spanning the gap. The germline gives CDR1 ENHRY, CDR2 SYGVKD. CDR3 loop: CAISERPQAGHEQYF. CDR3 sequence (DNA): TGTGCCATCAGTGAAAGACCCCAGGCGGGACACGAGCAGTACTTC.

V gene TRBV28 combines with J gene TRBJ1-5; D gene uncertain. The V end lost 6 bases, the J end lost 3 bases, and 15 bases lay between the germline ends. CDR3 length: 15 residues. Germline V gene lookup returns CDR1 MDHEN and CDR2 SYDVKM. CDR3 in DNA: TGTGCCAGCAGAAACCCTCAAACTTTCAATCAGCCCCAGCATTTT. The encoded protein is CASRNPQTFNQPQHF.

This clone appeared once. The rearrangement joins TRBV27 to TRBJ1-5; tentative D call: TRBD1 (5 bases). V was clipped by 3 bases and J by 6 bases, with 12 bases between them. CDR3 length equals 14 residues. Per germline, CDR1 MNHEY and CDR2 SMNVEV (reference sequence). The DNA of the CDR3 is TGTGCCAGCAGTTTCGTCGGGGGTGGTCAGCCCCAGCATTTT. Its translation: CASSFVGGGQPQHF.